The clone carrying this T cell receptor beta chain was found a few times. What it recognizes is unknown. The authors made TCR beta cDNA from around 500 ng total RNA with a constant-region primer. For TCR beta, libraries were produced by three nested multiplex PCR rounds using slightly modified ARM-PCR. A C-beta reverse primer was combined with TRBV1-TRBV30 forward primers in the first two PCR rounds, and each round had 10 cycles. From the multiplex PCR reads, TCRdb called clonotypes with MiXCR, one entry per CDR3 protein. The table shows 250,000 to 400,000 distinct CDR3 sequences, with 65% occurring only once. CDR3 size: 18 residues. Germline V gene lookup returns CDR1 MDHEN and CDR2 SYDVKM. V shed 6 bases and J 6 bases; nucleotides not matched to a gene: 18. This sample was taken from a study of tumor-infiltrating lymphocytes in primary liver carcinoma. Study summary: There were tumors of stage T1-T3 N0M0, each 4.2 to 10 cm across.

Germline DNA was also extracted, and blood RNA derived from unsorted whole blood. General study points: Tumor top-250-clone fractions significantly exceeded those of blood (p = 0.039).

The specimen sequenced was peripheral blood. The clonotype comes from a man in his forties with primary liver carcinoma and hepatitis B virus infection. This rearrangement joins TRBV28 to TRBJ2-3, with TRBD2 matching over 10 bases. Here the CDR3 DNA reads TGTGCCAGCAGCGCACCCCCATCCGGGACTAGCGAAGGGGATACGCAGTATTTT. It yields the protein CASSAPPSGTSEGDTQYF. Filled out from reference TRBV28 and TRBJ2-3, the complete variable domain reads DVKVTQSSRYLVKRTGEKVFLECVQDMDHENMFWYRQDPGLGLRLIYFSYDVKMKEKGDIPEGYSVSREKKERFSLILESASTNQTSMYLCASSAPPSGTSEGDTQYFGPGTRLTVL.